This TCR beta chain emerged from a study of T cell changes during pregnancy in multiple sclerosis (dated 2019 in TCRdb). Turning to the overall study: Changes in the T cell repertoire over the course of pregnancy were examined in this study in women with multiple sclerosis.

The library was obtained by the immunoSEQ multiplex PCR assay. Entries here come from immuneACCESS through TCRdb and include only in-frame sequences with V and J called. Some clones fail to appear in such tables; in the studies checked, an unresolved V gene covers under half of the shortfall, and the cause of the remainder is unknown. The sample records under 70,000 clones, 85% to 95% of which are singletons. The top ten hold roughly 1.9% of the sample. In regard to this clone: It lacks a known antigen. Base qualities are not recorded, but no much larger clone differs from it by a single base.

From the cysteine through the phenylalanine, the CDR3 covers 15 amino acids. Of the read, only the CDR3 DNA is kept; its 45 bases are in frame from base 1. V is shortened by 5 bases, J by 8 bases, and the region joining them spans 19 bases. The germline V gene (reference sequence) specifies MNHEY as CDR1 and SMNVEV as CDR2. This TCR was sampled from a female donor in good health, enrolled as a control in a pregnancy study. The source material was peripheral blood, sampled in the third trimester of pregnancy. The chain was built from TRBV27 and TRBJ2-1; TRBD1 is a possible D gene, resting on 6 matching bases. The nucleotide sequence is TGTGCCAGCAGTCCCCCGGGGCCACCAGGGGATGAGCAGTTCTTC. It is translated as CASSPPGPPGDEQFF.